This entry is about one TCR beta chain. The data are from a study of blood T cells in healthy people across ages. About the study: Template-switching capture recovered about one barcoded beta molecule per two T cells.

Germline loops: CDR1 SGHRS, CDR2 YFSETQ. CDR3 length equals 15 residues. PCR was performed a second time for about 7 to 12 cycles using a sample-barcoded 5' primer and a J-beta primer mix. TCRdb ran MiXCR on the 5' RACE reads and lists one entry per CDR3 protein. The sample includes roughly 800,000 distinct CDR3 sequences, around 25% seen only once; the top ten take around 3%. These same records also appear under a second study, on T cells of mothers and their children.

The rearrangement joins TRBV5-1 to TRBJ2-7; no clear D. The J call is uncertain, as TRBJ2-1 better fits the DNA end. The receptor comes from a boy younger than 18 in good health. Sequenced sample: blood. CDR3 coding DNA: TGCGCCAGCAGTTCCCCTGCCGGGCATCGGGATGAGCAGTTCTTC. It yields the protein CASSSPAGHRDEQFF.